What follows are 6 T cell receptor beta chains derived from one specimen sequenced in a study of CD8+ T cells in alopecia areata. The treatment is: oral pan-JAK inhibitor, 5-10 mg twice daily. The sequencing template was cDNA reverse transcribed from extracted RNA. Clones were sequenced by immunoSEQ multiplex PCR, and TCRdb holds only the in-frame ones, with some missing. The sample consists of over 250,000 clones, around three fifths of them appearing once. The sequencing here drew on CD4+ T cells sorted from blood, taken around week 54, from a patient treated with tofacitinib. These receptors all stem from a human donor with alopecia areata.

DNA of the CDR3: TGCAGCGTTAAACCAATGTGGAACACTGAAGCTTTCTTT. Translating it yields CSVKPMWNTEAFF. The chain links TRBV29-1 to TRBJ1-1; D not certain. The CDR3 length is 13 residues. Germline CDR1 and CDR2: SQVTM and ANQGSEA. The ends were cut back, 5 bases at V and 1 base at J, with 11 bases in the middle.

The gene calls are TRBV7-2 and TRBJ1-5; 8 nucleotides match TRBD1. The J segment lost 4 bases and the V segment lost 4 bases, leaving 3 bases of the junction unmatched. The CDR3 extends over 14 amino acids. CDR1 is SGHTA, CDR2 FQGNSA, per germline. This CDR3 is CASSYNRGNQPQHF. DNA for the CDR3: TGTGCCAGCAGCTATAACAGGGGGAATCAGCCCCAGCATTTT. Full variable domain (remainder filled in from reference TRBV7-2 and TRBJ1-5): GAGVSQSPSNKVTEKGKDVELRCDPISGHTALYWYRQSLGQGLEFLIYFQGNSAPDKSGLPSDRFSAERTGGSVSTLTIQRTQQEDSAVYLCASSYNRGNQPQHFGDGTRLSIL.

The chain links TRBV29-1 to TRBJ2-4, with 7 nucleotides matching TRBD1. The CDR3 contains 12 residues. Germline CDR1 is SQVTM and CDR2 is ANQGSEA. The V gene end was trimmed by 6 bases and the J gene end by 9 bases; junction bases not matched to a gene: 8. In DNA, the CDR3 is TGCAGCGTGGAACAGGGGACCGGCATTCAGTACTTC. Its translation: CSVEQGTGIQYF. The full variable domain, its missing parts supplied by reference TRBV29-1 and TRBJ2-4, is SAVISQKPSRDICQRGTSLTIQCQVDSQVTMMFWYRQQPGQSLTLIATANQGSEATYESGFVIDKFPISRPNLTFSTLTVSNMSPEDSSIYLCSVEQGTGIQYFGAGTRLSVL.

V and J are TRBV2 and TRBJ2-5, with a tentative D call TRBD1 (5 bases). The CDR3 length is 12 residues. V was clipped by 3 bases and J by 6 bases, with 8 bases between them. The germline CDR1 and CDR2 sequences are SNHLY and FYNNEI. CDR3 protein: CASSDRAKTQYF. CDR3 sequence (DNA): TGTGCCAGCAGTGACAGGGCTAAGACCCAGTACTTC.

J is TRBJ2-7 and V is TRBV11-2; D may be TRBD1 (6 bases). Germline lookup yields CDR1 SGHAT and CDR2 FQNNGV. V lost 4 bases to trimming and J lost 7 bases, with 17 bases between them. There are 14 residues in the CDR3. The CDR3 loop reads CASSYRLQGSEQYF. CDR3 bases: TGTGCCAGCAGCTACCGATTACAGGGATCGGAGCAGTACTTC.

The chain has TRBV2 and TRBJ1-2; a possible D gene is TRBD1 (5 bases). The V and J ends lost 3 bases and 7 bases respectively, with 12 bases between them. Germline loops: CDR1 SNHLY, CDR2 FYNNEI. The CDR3 covers 13 residues. CDR3 coding DNA: TGTGCCAGCAGTGAGGGGGTATCGCGTGGCTACACCTTC. Protein: CASSEGVSRGYTF.